The entry below describes one T cell receptor beta chain. Its antigen is undetermined. The data originate from a study of cytotoxic CD8 clonotypes in ibrutinib-treated CLL. Study at large: Once treatment had gone on for a median of about twelve months, range 6 to 36, response samples were drawn.

The V end lost 3 bases, the J end lost 5 bases, and 13 bases lay between the germline ends. Germline loops: CDR1 SNHLY, CDR2 FYNNEI. The CDR3 spans 14 residues. Depth targeted 1 in 200,000 to 1 in 1 million T cells, averaging about 9.2x coverage per clonotype. Clones were sequenced by immunoSEQ multiplex PCR, and TCRdb holds only the in-frame ones, with some missing. This sample has some 130,000 clones, with roughly 88% found just once. TCR beta libraries used around 2 micrograms of DNA from cryopreserved PBMCs. Study results and limitations: Public clonotypes were uncommon and contracted or stayed stable on treatment.

This sequence originates from a human donor with chronic lymphocytic leukemia. The chain employs TRBV2 and TRBJ2-5, with D possibly matching TRBD1 (6 bases). This sample comprised PBMCs, obtained after 24 months of ibrutinib treatment. The CDR3 region is CASSDGQGYETQYF. The CDR3 DNA reads as TGTGCCAGCAGTGATGGCCAGGGGTACGAGACCCAGTACTTC.